This TCR beta chain originates from a study of CD8 T cells in ankylosing spondylitis. Germline CDR1 and CDR2: DFQATT and SNEGSKA (reference sequence). The V segment lost 3 bases and the J segment 5 bases; nucleotides outside the gene matches: 6. The CDR3 is 14 residues long. Points from the study as a whole: Some of the motif variants had earlier been found in reactive arthritis patients' fluid and blood. Roughly eight highly homologous variants made up a TCR beta motif that seemed to typify ankylosing spondylitis blood. Disease-linked clones reportedly concentrated significantly in matched ankylosing spondylitis synovial fluid.

With regard to this clonotype: Its antigen is unknown.

The authors made TCR beta libraries by quantitative 5'-RACE with molecular barcodes. Each CDR3 protein is one row after TCRdb ran MiXCR on the 5' RACE reads. The sample lists 700,000 to 850,000 distinct CDR3 sequences, about 12% occurring once. The V call is TRBV20-1, the J call TRBJ2-3; 9 bases agree with TRBD1. The receptor comes from a male donor with ankylosing spondylitis. The sample comprised blood, either unsorted or a sorted T cell fraction (not recorded which). This chain's CDR3 is CSASLQGAGDTQYF. CDR3 sequence (DNA): TGCAGTGCTAGTCTACAGGGGGCAGGAGATACGCAGTATTTT.